This section outlines one T cell receptor (beta chain) sequence together with its context. Using immunoSEQ multiplex PCR, the repertoire was profiled, and TCRdb retains in-frame clones only, with some absent. The sample carries some 120,000 clones, roughly 87% recorded once. This sample was taken from a study of control samples from healthy donors and cancer patients. Trimming cost V 7 bases and J 3 bases, with 18 bases left between them. Germline V CDR1 and CDR2: MNHEY, SVGAGI. The length of the CDR3 is 15 residues. The V call is TRBV6-5, the J call TRBJ1-2; tentatively, D is TRBD1 (6 bases). This receptor was taken from a man younger than 35 in good health. The source material was blood. CDR3 amino acids: CASTRGGRGDYGYTF. In nucleotides, the CDR3 is TGTGCCAGCACCAGAGGGGGAAGGGGGGACTATGGCTACACCTTC.